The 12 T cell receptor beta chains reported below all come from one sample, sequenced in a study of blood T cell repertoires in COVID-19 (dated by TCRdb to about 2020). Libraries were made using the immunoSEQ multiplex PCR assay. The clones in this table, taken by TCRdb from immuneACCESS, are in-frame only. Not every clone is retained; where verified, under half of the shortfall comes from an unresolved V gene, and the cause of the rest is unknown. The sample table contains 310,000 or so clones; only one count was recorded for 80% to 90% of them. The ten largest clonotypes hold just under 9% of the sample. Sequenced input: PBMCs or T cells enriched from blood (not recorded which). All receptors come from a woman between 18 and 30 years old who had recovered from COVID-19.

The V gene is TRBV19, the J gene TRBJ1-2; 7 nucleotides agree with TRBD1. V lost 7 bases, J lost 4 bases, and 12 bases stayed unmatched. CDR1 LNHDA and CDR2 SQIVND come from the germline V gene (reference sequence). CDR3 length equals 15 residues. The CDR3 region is CASNLRDRPPYGYTF. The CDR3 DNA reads TGTGCCAGTAATCTCCGGGACAGACCTCCCTATGGCTACACCTTC.

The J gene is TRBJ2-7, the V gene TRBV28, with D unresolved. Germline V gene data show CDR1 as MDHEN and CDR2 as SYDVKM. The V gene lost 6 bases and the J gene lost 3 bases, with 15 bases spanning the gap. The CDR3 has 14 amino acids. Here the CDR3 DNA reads TGTGCCAGCAGCGAGATCTCGGGTGTCTACGAGCAGTACTTC. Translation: CASSEISGVYEQYF.

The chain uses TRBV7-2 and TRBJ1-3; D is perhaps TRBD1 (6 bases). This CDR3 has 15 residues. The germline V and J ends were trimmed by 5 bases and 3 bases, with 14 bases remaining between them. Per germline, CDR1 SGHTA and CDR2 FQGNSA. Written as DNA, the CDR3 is TGTGCCAGCAGCCTAAGCCAGGGGAATGGAAACACCATATATTTT. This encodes CASSLSQGNGNTIYF.

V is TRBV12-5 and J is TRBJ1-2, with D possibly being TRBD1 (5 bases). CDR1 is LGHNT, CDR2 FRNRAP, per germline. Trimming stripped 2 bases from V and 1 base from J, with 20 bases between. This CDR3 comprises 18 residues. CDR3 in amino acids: CASGLYGGDSALNYGYTF. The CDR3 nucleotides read TGTGCTAGTGGTTTGTACGGAGGGGATTCCGCCCTTAACTATGGCTACACCTTC.

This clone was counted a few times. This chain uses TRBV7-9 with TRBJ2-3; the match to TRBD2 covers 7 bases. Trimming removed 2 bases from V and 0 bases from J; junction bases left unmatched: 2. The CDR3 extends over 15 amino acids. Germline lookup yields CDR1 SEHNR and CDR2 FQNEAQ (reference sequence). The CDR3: CASSLRGDSTDTQYF. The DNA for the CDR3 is TGTGCCAGCAGCTTACGGGGGGACAGCACAGATACGCAGTATTTT.

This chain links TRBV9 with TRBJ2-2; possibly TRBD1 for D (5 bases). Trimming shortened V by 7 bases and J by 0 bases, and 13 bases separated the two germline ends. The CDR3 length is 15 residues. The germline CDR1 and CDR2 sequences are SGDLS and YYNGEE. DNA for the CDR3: TGTGCCAGCTCGGACATGAGCGCGAACACCGGGGAGCTGTTTTTT. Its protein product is CASSDMSANTGELFF. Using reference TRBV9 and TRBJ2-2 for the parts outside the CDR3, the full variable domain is DSGVTQTPKHLITATGQRVTLRCSPRSGDLSVYWYQQSLDQGLQFLIQYYNGEERAKGNILERFSAQQFPDLHSELNLSSLELGDSALYFCASSDMSANTGELFFGEGSRLTVL.

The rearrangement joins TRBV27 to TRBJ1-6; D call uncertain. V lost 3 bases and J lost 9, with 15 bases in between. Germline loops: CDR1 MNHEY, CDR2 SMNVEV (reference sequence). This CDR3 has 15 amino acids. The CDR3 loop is CASSLGVTLVSPLHF. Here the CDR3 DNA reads TGTGCCAGCAGTTTGGGAGTTACTCTCGTTTCACCCCTCCACTTT.

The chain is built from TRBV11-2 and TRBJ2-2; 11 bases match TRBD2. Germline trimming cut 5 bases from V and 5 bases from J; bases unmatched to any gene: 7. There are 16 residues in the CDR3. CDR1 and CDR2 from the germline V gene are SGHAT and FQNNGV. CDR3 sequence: CASSQTSGSGTGELFF. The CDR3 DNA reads TGTGCCAGCAGCCAAACTAGCGGGAGCGGGACCGGGGAGCTGTTTTTT.

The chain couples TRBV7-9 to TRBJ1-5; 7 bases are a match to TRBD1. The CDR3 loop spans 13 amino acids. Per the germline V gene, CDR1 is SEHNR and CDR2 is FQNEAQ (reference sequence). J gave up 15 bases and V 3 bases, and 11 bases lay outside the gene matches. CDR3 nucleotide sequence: TGTGCCAGCAGCTTTCAAACCGGGACAGCTTGGCATTTT. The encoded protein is CASSFQTGTAWHF.

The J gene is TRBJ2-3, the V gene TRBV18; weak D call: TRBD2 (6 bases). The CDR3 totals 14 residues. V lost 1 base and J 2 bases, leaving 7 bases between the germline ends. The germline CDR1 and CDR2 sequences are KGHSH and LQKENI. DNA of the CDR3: TGTGCCAGCTCACCACTGGGACTCACAGATACGCAGTATTTT. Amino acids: CASSPLGLTDTQYF.

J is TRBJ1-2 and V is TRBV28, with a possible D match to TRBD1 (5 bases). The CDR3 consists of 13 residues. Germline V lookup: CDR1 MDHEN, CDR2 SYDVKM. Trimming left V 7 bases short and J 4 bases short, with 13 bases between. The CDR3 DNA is TGTGCCAGCAAATTTTGGGGGGTCTATGGCTACACCTTC. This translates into CASKFWGVYGYTF.

The CDR3 loop reads CASSRDRRISSYNSPLHF. CDR3 sequence (DNA): TGTGCCAGTAGTCGGGACAGGCGAATTAGCTCCTATAATTCACCCCTCCACTTT. The chain uses TRBV19 and TRBJ1-6; 8 nucleotides line up with TRBD1. Germline V gene data show CDR1 as LNHDA and CDR2 as SQIVND (reference sequence). The CDR3 contains 18 residues. Germline trimming cut 5 bases from V and 0 bases from J; bases unmatched to any gene: 9.